The 20 T cell receptor beta chains listed next were all sequenced from one sample in a study of blood T cell repertoires in COVID-19. Here immunoSEQ multiplex PCR was the method, and the copy in TCRdb shows in-frame clones only, minus some. In the table there are around 170,000 clones, 65% to 90% of which are singletons. The material sequenced was peripheral blood. The origin of the receptors is a human donor in a cohort sampled during active COVID-19.

The V call is TRBV6-2 or TRBV6-3, the J call TRBJ1-3; 8 bases are a match to TRBD1. V lost 2 bases and J lost 0; bases outside the gene matches: 3. The CDR3 spans 16 residues. Germline CDR1 MNHEY, CDR2 SVGEGT. The CDR3 region is CASSYLTGGSGNTIYF. CDR3 in DNA: TGTGCCAGCAGTTACCTTACAGGGGGCTCTGGAAACACCATATATTTT.

The CDR3 spells CASSLRAATNEKLFF. In nucleotides, the CDR3 is TGTGCCAGCAGTTTGAGGGCAGCAACTAATGAAAAACTGTTTTTT. The rearrangement joins TRBV27 to TRBJ1-4; the D is unclear. Germline V gene data show CDR1 as MNHEY and CDR2 as SMNVEV (reference sequence). The V end was cut by 3 bases, the J end by 0 bases, with 8 bases between. The CDR3 contains 15 residues.

The chain employs TRBV27 and TRBJ1-5; 8 nucleotides match TRBD1. With V trimmed by 5 bases and J by 7 bases, 7 bases remained unmatched. Per germline, CDR1 MNHEY and CDR2 SMNVEV (reference sequence). The CDR3 runs to 14 residues. The CDR3: CASSLDRGVQPQHF. In nucleotides, the CDR3 is TGTGCCAGCAGTCTAGACAGGGGAGTACAGCCCCAGCATTTT.

The chain uses TRBV6-5 and TRBJ1-2; D unclear. V gave up 4 bases and J gave up 6 bases, with 9 bases separating them. The CDR3 totals 12 residues. The germline CDR1 and CDR2 sequences are MNHEY and SVGAGI. The DNA for the CDR3 is TGTGCCAGCAGTTGGGGAGGAGATGGCTACACCTTC. This translates into CASSWGGDGYTF.

V and J are TRBV7-2 and TRBJ2-7; D gene ambiguous. V lost 2 bases and J 1 base, leaving 9 bases between the germline ends. This CDR3 comprises 14 residues. CDR1 is SGHTA and CDR2 is FQGNSA in the germline V gene. The CDR3 spells CASSLLGSSYEQYF. The CDR3 nucleotides are TGTGCCAGCAGCTTATTGGGCAGTTCCTACGAGCAGTACTTC.

The rearrangement uses TRBV4-1 and TRBJ1-1, with 8 bases matching TRBD1. The ends lost 0 bases at V and 1 base at J; junction bases unmatched: 4. Germline V gives CDR1 MGHRA, CDR2 YSYEKL. The CDR3 length is 16 residues. The CDR3 is CASSQEGRGPNTEAFF. DNA for the CDR3: TGCGCCAGCAGCCAAGAGGGCAGGGGGCCGAACACTGAAGCTTTCTTT.

V and J are TRBV7-8 and TRBJ2-7; tentative D call: TRBD2 (6 bases). Germline-derived CDR1 and CDR2 are SGHVS and FQNEAQ. CDR3 size: 15 residues. Deletions cut 5 bases from V and 2 bases from J, with 16 bases between. In nucleotides, the CDR3 is TGTGCCAGCAGCGTCCGACTAGTGGGGACCTACGAGCAGTACTTC. This encodes CASSVRLVGTYEQYF.

The gene calls are TRBV7-2 and TRBJ2-5; 10 nucleotides match TRBD1. The junction had 1 base not matched to a gene; V was cut back by 4 bases and J by 5 bases. Germline V gene data show CDR1 as SGHTA and CDR2 as FQGNSA. This CDR3 comprises 13 residues. Here the CDR3 reads CASSWGQGETQYF. CDR3 nucleotide sequence: TGTGCCAGCAGCTGGGGACAGGGGGAGACCCAGTACTTC.

The CDR3 spells CASSGRGTGYNEQFF. The CDR3 DNA is TGTGCCAGCAGTGGGAGAGGGACAGGTTACAATGAGCAGTTCTTC. This chain connects TRBV25-1 to TRBJ2-1; TRBD1 matches at 8 bases. The CDR3 sequence is 15 residues long. CDR1 is MGHDK, CDR2 SYGVNS, per germline. With 4 bases clipped from V and 4 bases from J, the junction kept 6 bases outside the gene matches.

V is TRBV19 and J is TRBJ1-1; 8 bases align to TRBD1. Losses at the gene ends were 6 bases for V and 8 bases for J; bases not matched to a gene: 11. The CDR3 has 14 residues. CDR1 LNHDA and CDR2 SQIVND come from the germline V gene (reference sequence). The CDR3 spells CASSARSGGSEAFF. CDR3 nucleotide sequence: TGTGCCAGTAGCGCTAGGTCAGGGGGCAGCGAAGCTTTCTTT.

The V gene is TRBV21-1, the J gene TRBJ2-5; TRBD1 reflects the table's D call only, with no check against the DNA. TRBV21-1 is labeled a pseudogene. This CDR3 comprises 16 residues. The CDR3 loop is CASSNPTGGEEETQYF. The CDR3 DNA sequence: TGTGCCAGCAGCAACCCGACAGGGGGCGAGGAAGAGACCCAGTACTTC.

This clone showed up just a few times. V is TRBV11-2 and J is TRBJ1-6; D is unresolved. CDR1 and CDR2 from the germline V gene are SGHAT and FQNNGV. Trimming shortened V by 1 base and J by 7 bases, and 11 bases separated the two germline ends. The CDR3 is made up of 15 amino acids. The CDR3 loop reads CASSLAEGVNSPLHF. CDR3 nucleotide sequence: TGTGCCAGCAGCTTAGCGGAGGGAGTGAATTCACCCCTCCACTTT.

V and J are TRBV5-1 and TRBJ1-4; a possible D gene is TRBD1 (6 bases). The germline V gene encodes CDR1 SGHRS and CDR2 YFSETQ. CDR3 length equals 15 residues. V was cut by 0 bases and J by 4 bases, with 10 bases left in between. The CDR3 coding sequence is TGCGCCAGCAGCTTGGGACAGGTTGATAATGAAAAACTGTTTTTT. Protein sequence: CASSLGQVDNEKLFF. Together with reference TRBV5-1 and TRBJ1-4, the CDR3 gives the full variable domain: KAGVTQTPRYLIKTRGQQVTLSCSPISGHRSVSWYQQTPGQGLQFLFEYFSETQRNKGNFPGRFSGRQFSNSRSEMNVSTLELGDSALYLCASSLGQVDNEKLFFGSGTQLSVL.

V is TRBV5-4 and J is TRBJ1-2, with TRBD1 as a possible D gene (6 bases). Germline values: CDR1 SGHNT, CDR2 YYREEE (reference sequence). CDR3 length: 16 residues. V lost 4 bases and J 1 base, leaving 17 bases between the germline ends. As DNA, the CDR3 is TGTGCCAGCAGCCGCGGCGGGGGGCTAGATAACTATGGCTACACCTTC. As protein: CASSRGGGLDNYGYTF.

The V gene is TRBV6-5, the J gene TRBJ2-7; 8 nucleotides match TRBD1. Per the germline V gene, CDR1 is MNHEY and CDR2 is SVGAGI. This CDR3 has 14 residues. The junction had 8 bases not matched to a gene; V was cut back by 6 bases and J by 4 bases. CDR3 in amino acids: CASRPGQAPYEQYF. The CDR3, as DNA: TGTGCCAGCAGACCGGGACAGGCGCCTTACGAGCAGTACTTC.

The chain carries TRBV18 and TRBJ1-2; D is unclear. This CDR3 is built from 15 residues. Germline V gene sequence: CDR1 KGHSH, CDR2 LQKENI. The germline V and J ends were trimmed by 2 bases and 2 bases, with 12 bases remaining between them. The CDR3 region has the DNA TGTGCCAGCTCACCATCCCCGGAGGACAACTATGGCTACACCTTC. Translation gives CASSPSPEDNYGYTF.

The chain is built from TRBV19 and TRBJ2-7; TRBD1 aligns across 7 bases. The germline CDR1 and CDR2 sequences are LNHDA and SQIVND (reference sequence). Trimming took 6 bases from V and 3 from J; bases not matched to a gene: 11. The length of the CDR3 is 15 residues. Here the CDR3 reads CASRGTTGQDYEQYF. For the CDR3, the DNA is TGTGCCAGTAGAGGGACGACAGGGCAGGACTACGAGCAGTACTTC.

The rearrangement links TRBV2 to TRBJ1-2, with D hard to call. The V and J ends lost 4 bases and 4 bases respectively, with 10 bases between them. The CDR3 is made up of 13 amino acids. In germline, CDR1 is SNHLY, CDR2 FYNNEI. The CDR3 sequence: CASSGGEGYGYTF. The CDR3 DNA is TGTGCCAGCAGTGGAGGAGAGGGCTATGGCTACACCTTC.

This chain links TRBV7-9 with TRBJ2-5; D possibly corresponds to TRBD2 (7 bases). The CDR3 loop spans 15 amino acids. Germline V lookup: CDR1 SEHNR, CDR2 FQNEAQ (reference sequence). The V gene lost 6 bases and the J gene lost 5 bases, with 19 bases spanning the gap. CDR3 nucleotides: TGTGCCAGCAGTCCAGTCGGGGGGCCGGGGGAGACCCAGTACTTC. Amino acid sequence: CASSPVGGPGETQYF. Combining the CDR3 with reference TRBV7-9 and TRBJ2-5 gives the whole variable domain DTGVSQNPRHKITKRGQNVTFRCDPISEHNRLYWYRQTLGQGPEFLTYFQNEAQLEKSRLLSDRFSAERPKGSFSTLEIQRTEQGDSAMYLCASSPVGGPGETQYFGPGTRLLVL.

This sequence joins TRBV21-1 and TRBJ2-1; the D call of TRBD2 is as the table states it, not checked on the DNA. TRBV21-1 is a known pseudogene. The CDR3 totals 17 residues. The CDR3 DNA follows: TGTGCCAGCAGCAAAAAAGGGGCCTCTAGCGCCTACAATGAGCAGTTCTTC. This translates into CASSKKGASSAYNEQFF.